A selection of T cell receptor beta chains follows, all from one sample in a study of T cell responses to AZD1222 COVID-19 vaccine. Clones were read by immunoSEQ multiplex PCR, and TCRdb kept only the in-frame ones, dropping some. The table shows around 84,000 clones, with around 92% occurring only once. The source was peripheral blood, collected on day 0 of MenACWY control vaccination. These receptors originate from an adult in good health. Both conserved end residues are part of each CDR3. A D gene is named only where the DNA matches it firmly. Clone size appears in some rows only: once, few, many, or a class for an expanded clone.

J	size	D	V	CDR3	DNA
TRBJ1-2	.	.	TRBV19	CASSISGGDYGYTF	TGTGCCAGTAGTATTTCAGGAGGAGACTATGGCTACACCTTC
TRBJ2-1	.	TRBD1	TRBV5-4	CASSKQGVASYNEQFF	TGTGCCAGCAGCAAACAGGGGGTGGCCTCCTACAATGAGCAGTTCTTC
TRBJ1-5	once	.	TRBV12-3/TRBV12-4	CASSISTGQPQHF	TGTGCCAGCAGTATAAGTACTGGGCAGCCCCAGCATTTT
TRBJ2-7	few	.	TRBV7-9	CASSLGGPGARDEQYF	TGTGCCAGCAGCTTAGGGGGCCCGGGGGCGCGTGACGAGCAGTACTTC
TRBJ1-3	.	TRBD1	TRBV5-1	CASTPGQGQGNTIYF	TGCGCCAGCACCCCGGGACAGGGGCAAGGAAACACCATATATTTT
TRBJ1-5	once	.	TRBV29-1	CSVGHSNQPQHF	TGCAGCGTTGGGCATAGCAATCAGCCCCAGCATTTT
TRBJ1-1	.	.	TRBV21-1	CASSKGAGNGVGNTEAFF	TGTGCCAGCAGCAAAGGGGCAGGGAATGGGGTTGGGAACACTGAAGCTTTCTTT
TRBJ1-2	.	.	TRBV30	CAWSTGTNYGYTF	TGTGCCTGGAGCACCGGGACTAACTATGGCTACACCTTC
TRBJ2-1	few	TRBD2	TRBV19	CATLGAGGYNEQFF	TGTGCCACCCTGGGAGCGGGGGGATACAATGAGCAGTTCTTC
TRBJ2-5	.	.	TRBV6-6	CASTHPGAAGETQYF	TGTGCCAGCACCCACCCCGGGGCCGCCGGAGAGACCCAGTACTTC
TRBJ2-2	.	.	TRBV12-5	CASGPHTGELFF	TGTGCTAGTGGTCCCCACACCGGGGAGCTGTTTTTT
TRBJ2-7	.	TRBD1	TRBV4-1	CASSQDSRQGPYEQYF	TGCGCCAGCAGCCAAGACTCAAGACAGGGCCCCTACGAGCAGTACTTC
TRBJ1-5	.	TRBD1	TRBV24-1	CATSEPDRGYHQPQHF	TGTGCCACCAGTGAACCGGACAGGGGCTATCATCAGCCCCAGCATTTT
TRBJ2-7	.	.	TRBV19	CASSSLYEQYF	TGTGCCAGTAGTTCGTTGTACGAGCAGTACTTC
TRBJ2-4	.	.	TRBV2	CASNEGGAKNIQYF	TGTGCCAGCAACGAAGGCGGAGCCAAAAACATTCAGTACTTC
TRBJ2-2	.	.	TRBV3-1/TRBV3-2	CASSQEDPRTANTGELFF	TGTGCCAGCAGCCAGGAAGACCCCCGGACAGCTAACACCGGGGAGCTGTTTTTT
TRBJ2-4	.	.	TRBV3-1/TRBV3-2	CASSQAQGGYIQYF	TGTGCCAGCAGCCAAGCACAGGGCGGATACATTCAGTACTTC
TRBJ2-2	.	TRBD1	TRBV28	CASSTAGTGGTGELFF	TGTGCCAGCAGCACGGCCGGGACAGGGGGTACCGGGGAGCTGTTTTTT